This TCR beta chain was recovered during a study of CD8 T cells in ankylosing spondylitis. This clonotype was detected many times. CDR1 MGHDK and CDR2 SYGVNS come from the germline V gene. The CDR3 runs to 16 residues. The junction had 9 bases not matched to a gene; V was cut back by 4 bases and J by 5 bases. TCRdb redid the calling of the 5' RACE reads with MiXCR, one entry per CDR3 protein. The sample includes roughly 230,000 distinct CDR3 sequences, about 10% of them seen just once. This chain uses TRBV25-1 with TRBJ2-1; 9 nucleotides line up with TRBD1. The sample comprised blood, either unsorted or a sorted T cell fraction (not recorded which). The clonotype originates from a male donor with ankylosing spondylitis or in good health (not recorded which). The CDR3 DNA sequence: TGTGCCAGCAGTGCGGACAGGGGTTTTTCTCACAATGAGCAGTTCTTC. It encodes CASSADRGFSHNEQFF.